Listed here are 17 T cell receptor beta chains from one sample, sequenced in a study of radiotherapy plus CTLA-4 blockade in lung cancer. The repertoire was sequenced with immunoSEQ multiplex PCR; TCRdb's copy has only in-frame clones and lacks some. The data show approximately 25,000 clones, with around 70% seen just once and about 3.7% held by the top ten. The sample here was peripheral blood, taken from a patient treated with radiotherapy plus ipilimumab. The receptors here all came from a human donor with non-small cell lung cancer who had stable disease on radiotherapy plus ipilimumab.

The chain combines TRBV2 with TRBJ2-1; no reliable D call. Germline V gives CDR1 SNHLY, CDR2 FYNNEI. V was pared by 6 bases and J by 6 bases, with 9 bases between. The CDR3 covers 12 residues. CDR3 nucleotides: TGTGCCAGCAGCGATAGTGTCAATGAGCAGTTCTTC. Translating it yields CASSDSVNEQFF.

The rearrangement joins TRBV5-6 to TRBJ2-7, with D unresolved. Trimming removed 1 base at V and 6 bases at J, with 5 bases between. Looked up from germline, CDR1 is SGHDT and CDR2 is YYEEEE. The CDR3 spans 11 residues. In nucleotides, the CDR3 is TGTGCCAGCAGCTTGTTCGCCGAGCAGTACTTC. Translating it yields CASSLFAEQYF. The full variable domain, in which reference TRBV5-6 and TRBJ2-7 provide the parts outside the CDR3, is DAGVTQSPTHLIKTRGQQVTLRCSPKSGHDTVSWYQQALGQGPQFIFQYYEEEERQRGNFPDRFSGHQFPNYSSELNVNALLLGDSALYLCASSLFAEQYFGPGTRLTVT.

The rearrangement links TRBV2 to TRBJ2-5; possibly TRBD1 for D (5 bases). The V gene lost 7 bases and the J gene lost 9 bases, with 18 bases spanning the gap. Germline CDR1 SNHLY, CDR2 FYNNEI. The CDR3 runs 13 residues. CDR3: CASTSYRTRAQYF. The DNA for the CDR3 is TGTGCCAGCACAAGTTACAGGACCAGGGCCCAGTACTTC.

This chain joins TRBV5-4 and TRBJ2-5, with no clear D. The CDR3 is 15 amino acids. Germline lookup yields CDR1 SGHNT and CDR2 YYREEE (reference sequence). Trimming removed 5 bases from V and 3 bases from J, with 17 bases in between. This CDR3 reads CASRAGSSIEETQYF. The CDR3, as DNA: TGTGCCAGCAGGGCAGGCTCCTCAATTGAAGAGACCCAGTACTTC.

The CDR3 nucleotides are TGTGCCAGCAGCTTGCGGTCGGACGGGATCCAGTACTTC. It translates to CASSLRSDGIQYF. The V gene is TRBV7-2, the J gene TRBJ2-5; a weak D match, TRBD2 (5 bases). The germline CDR1 and CDR2 sequences are SGHTA and FQGNSA. There are 13 residues in the CDR3. Trimming pared 3 bases from V and 10 bases from J, leaving 15 bases between.

The chain links TRBV7-9 to TRBJ2-7; no definite D call. The CDR3 has 13 residues. V lost 6 bases and J 1 base, leaving 10 bases between the germline ends. Germline CDR1 SEHNR, CDR2 FQNEAQ (reference sequence). The CDR3 here is CASRQTPSYEQYF. DNA for the CDR3: TGTGCCAGCAGACAAACGCCATCCTACGAGCAGTACTTC. Together with reference TRBV7-9 and TRBJ2-7, the CDR3 gives the full variable domain: DTGVSQNPRHKITKRGQNVTFRCDPISEHNRLYWYRQTLGQGPEFLTYFQNEAQLEKSRLLSDRFSAERPKGSFSTLEIQRTEQGDSAMYLCASRQTPSYEQYFGPGTRLTVT.

This clone was found once. The chain links TRBV19 to TRBJ2-7; perhaps TRBD1 as D (6 bases). The CDR3 totals 14 residues. V shed 3 bases and J shed 5 bases, with 14 bases lying between them. Germline V CDR1 and CDR2: LNHDA, SQIVND (reference sequence). CDR3 nucleotide sequence: TGTGCCAGTAGTATTAAGGGGGACATCCACGAGCAGTACTTC. It translates to CASSIKGDIHEQYF.

The gene calls are TRBV7-9 and TRBJ1-1; weak D call: TRBD1 (5 bases). Between the trimmed V and J ends, which lost 5 bases and 7 bases, there was a span of 14 bases. Looked up from germline, CDR1 is SEHNR and CDR2 is FQNEAQ (reference sequence). The CDR3 loop spans 13 amino acids. DNA for the CDR3: TGTGCCAGCAGCGGACCCCGGGGGGTTGAAGCTTTCTTT. Translated: CASSGPRGVEAFF.

V usage is TRBV5-1 and J usage is TRBJ2-7; D tentatively reads TRBD1 or TRBD2 (5 bases each). This CDR3 contains 14 residues. The germline V gene has CDR1 SGHRS and CDR2 YFSETQ. The V end was cut by 5 bases, the J end by 0 bases, with 12 bases between. Here the CDR3 DNA reads TGCGCCAGCAGATCCTCAGGGAGCTCCTACGAGCAGTACTTC. It is translated as CASRSSGSSYEQYF.

To note about this clone: Since no conserved phenylalanine or tryptophan closes the CDR3, a read error is the likely cause. The chain carries TRBV29-1 and TRBJ2-7; 7 nucleotides agree with TRBD1. The CDR3 is 12 amino acids. Germline V gene lookup returns CDR1 SQVTM and CDR2 ANQGSEA. J lost 6 bases, V lost 1 base, and 3 bases had no gene match. The CDR3 DNA is TGCAGCGTTGAAGGAGGGGGCAGCGAGCAGTACCTC. It is translated as CSVEGGGSEQYL.

The rearrangement links TRBV28 to TRBJ2-5; D gene uncertain. This CDR3 contains 15 residues. Germline V lookup: CDR1 MDHEN, CDR2 SYDVKM. Deletions cut 5 bases from V and 5 bases from J, with 18 bases between. The CDR3 region is CASSNRANHRETQYF. The CDR3 DNA reads TGTGCCAGCAGTAACCGGGCAAACCACCGGGAGACCCAGTACTTC.

The chain couples TRBV7-8 to TRBJ2-3, with D possibly matching TRBD1 (5 bases). V dropped 10 bases and J dropped 6 bases, with 23 bases sitting between them. Germline CDR1 and CDR2: SGHVS and FQNEAQ. The CDR3 sequence is 15 residues long. The CDR3: CATYVGRRAGDTQYF. CDR3 bases: TGTGCCACTTACGTGGGCAGACGAGCAGGGGATACGCAGTATTTT.

The V call is TRBV11-2, the J call TRBJ1-5, with D possibly matching TRBD1 (6 bases). The CDR3 is 15 amino acids. Germline V gene data show CDR1 as SGHAT and CDR2 as FQNNGV. Trimming took off 1 base at V and 1 base at J, with 8 bases between the two ends. CDR3 protein: CASSLGQGSNQPQHF. The CDR3 region has the DNA TGTGCCAGCAGCTTAGGGCAGGGGAGCAATCAGCCCCAGCATTTT. The full variable domain, rest sourced from reference TRBV11-2 and TRBJ1-5, is EAGVAQSPRYKIIEKRQSVAFWCNPISGHATLYWYQQILGQGPKLLIQFQNNGVVDDSQLPKDRFSAERLKGVDSTLKIQPAKLEDSAVYLCASSLGQGSNQPQHFGDGTRLSIL.

V is TRBV6-1 and J is TRBJ2-5; 9 bases are shared with TRBD2. V lost 7 bases and J lost 5; bases outside the gene matches: 8. The germline V gene encodes CDR1 MNHNS and CDR2 SASEGT. CDR3 length: 14 amino acids. CDR3 sequence: CASIPGGGVETQYF. The CDR3 bases are TGTGCCAGCATCCCGGGCGGGGGGGTCGAGACCCAGTACTTC.

The chain is built from TRBV5-1 and TRBJ1-2; D is unresolved. This CDR3 spans 14 amino acids. Germline values: CDR1 SGHRS, CDR2 YFSETQ. Deletions cut 3 bases from V and 4 bases from J, with 13 bases between. DNA of the CDR3: TGCGCCAGCAGCTCCCGGGCTGGGATCTATGGCTACACCTTC. This translates into CASSSRAGIYGYTF.

The chain carries TRBV10-1 and TRBJ2-7; 9 bases map to TRBD2. The CDR3 has 13 residues. V dropped 9 bases and J dropped 2; count of bases not matched to a gene: 5. The germline V gene has CDR1 WNHNN and CDR2 SYGVQD (reference sequence). DNA for the CDR3: TGCGCCAGTTGGACTAGCGATACCTACGAGCAGTACTTC. Residues: CASWTSDTYEQYF.

A remark on this clone: Compared with germline, one end of the junction differs, possibly owing to a read error. The rearrangement uses TRBV6-5 and TRBJ1-6; D is perhaps TRBD1 (5 bases). The CDR3 contains 16 residues. Looked up from germline, CDR1 is MNHEY and CDR2 is SVGAGI. The CDR3 sequence: CASSYSPGRNNSPLHF. Written as DNA, the CDR3 is TGTGCCAGCAGCTACTCACCGGGACGCAATAATTCACCCCTCCACTTT.